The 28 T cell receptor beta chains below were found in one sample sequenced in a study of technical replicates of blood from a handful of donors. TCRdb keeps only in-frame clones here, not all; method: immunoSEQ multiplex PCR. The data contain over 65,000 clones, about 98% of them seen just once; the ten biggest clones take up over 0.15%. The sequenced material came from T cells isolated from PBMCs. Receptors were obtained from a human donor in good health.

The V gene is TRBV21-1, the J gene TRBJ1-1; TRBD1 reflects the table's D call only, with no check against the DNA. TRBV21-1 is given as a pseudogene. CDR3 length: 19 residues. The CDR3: CASSKTYRDRGTMNTEAFF. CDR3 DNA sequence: TGTGCCAGCAGCAAAACCTACCGGGACAGGGGAACCATGAACACTGAAGCTTTCTTT.

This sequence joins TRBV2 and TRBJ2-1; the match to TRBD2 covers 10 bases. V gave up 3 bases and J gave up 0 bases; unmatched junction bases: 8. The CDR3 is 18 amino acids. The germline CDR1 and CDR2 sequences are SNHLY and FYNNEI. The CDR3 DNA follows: TGTGCCAGCAGTGAGGGGCTAGCGGGAGTCTTCTCCTACAATGAGCAGTTCTTC. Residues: CASSEGLAGVFSYNEQFF. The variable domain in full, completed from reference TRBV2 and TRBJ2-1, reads EPEVTQTPSHQVTQMGQEVILRCVPISNHLYFYWYRQILGQKVEFLVSFYNNEISEKSEIFDDQFSVERPDGSNFTLKIRSTKLEDSAMYFCASSEGLAGVFSYNEQFFGPGTRLTVL.

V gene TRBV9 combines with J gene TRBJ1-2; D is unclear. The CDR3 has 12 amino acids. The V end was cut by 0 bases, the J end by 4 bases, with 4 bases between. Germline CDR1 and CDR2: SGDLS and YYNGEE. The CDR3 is CASSVGSYGYTF. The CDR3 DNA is TGTGCCAGCAGCGTAGGCAGCTATGGCTACACCTTC.

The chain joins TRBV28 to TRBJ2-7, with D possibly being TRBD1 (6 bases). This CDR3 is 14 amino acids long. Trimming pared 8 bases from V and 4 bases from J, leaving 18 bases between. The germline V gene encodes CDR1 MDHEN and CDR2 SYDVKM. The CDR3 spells CASRPPGQYYEQYF. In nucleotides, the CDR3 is TGTGCCAGCCGACCTCCGGGACAATATTACGAGCAGTACTTC.

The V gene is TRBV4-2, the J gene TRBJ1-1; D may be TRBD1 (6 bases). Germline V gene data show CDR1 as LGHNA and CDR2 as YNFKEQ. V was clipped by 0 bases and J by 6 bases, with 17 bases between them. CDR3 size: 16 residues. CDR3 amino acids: CASSQDTGKGSSEAFF. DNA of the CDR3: TGTGCCAGCAGCCAAGACACAGGGAAGGGTTCATCTGAAGCTTTCTTT.

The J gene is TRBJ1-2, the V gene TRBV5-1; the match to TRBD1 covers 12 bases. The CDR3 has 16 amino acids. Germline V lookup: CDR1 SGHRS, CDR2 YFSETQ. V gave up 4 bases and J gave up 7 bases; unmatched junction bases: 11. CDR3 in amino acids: CASSTTTGTGGSGYTF. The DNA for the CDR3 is TGCGCCAGCAGCACAACGACCGGGACAGGGGGCTCTGGCTACACCTTC.

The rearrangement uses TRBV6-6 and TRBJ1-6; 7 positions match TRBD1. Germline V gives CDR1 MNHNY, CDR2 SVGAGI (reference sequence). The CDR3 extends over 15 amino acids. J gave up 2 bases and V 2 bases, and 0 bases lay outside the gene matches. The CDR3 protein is CASSYQGAYNSPLHF. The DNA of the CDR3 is TGTGCCAGCAGTTACCAGGGGGCCTATAATTCACCCCTCCACTTT.

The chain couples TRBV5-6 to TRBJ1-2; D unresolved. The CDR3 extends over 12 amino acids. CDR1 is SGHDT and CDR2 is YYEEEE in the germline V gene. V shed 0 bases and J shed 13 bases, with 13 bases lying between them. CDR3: CASSLVQHSFTF. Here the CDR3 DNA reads TGTGCCAGCAGCTTGGTACAGCATAGTTTCACCTTC.

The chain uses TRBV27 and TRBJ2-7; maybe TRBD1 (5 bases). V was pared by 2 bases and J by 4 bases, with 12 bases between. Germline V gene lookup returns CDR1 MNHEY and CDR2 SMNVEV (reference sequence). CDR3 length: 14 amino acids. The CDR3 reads CASSLKKGWYEQYF. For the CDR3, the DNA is TGTGCCAGCAGTTTAAAAAAGGGGTGGTACGAGCAGTACTTC.

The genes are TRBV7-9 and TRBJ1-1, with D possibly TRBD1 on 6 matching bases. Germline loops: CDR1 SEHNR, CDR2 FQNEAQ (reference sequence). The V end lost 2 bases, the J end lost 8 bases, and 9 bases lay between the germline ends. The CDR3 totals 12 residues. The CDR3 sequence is CASSLLDREAFF. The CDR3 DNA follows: TGTGCCAGCAGCTTATTGGACAGAGAAGCTTTCTTT.

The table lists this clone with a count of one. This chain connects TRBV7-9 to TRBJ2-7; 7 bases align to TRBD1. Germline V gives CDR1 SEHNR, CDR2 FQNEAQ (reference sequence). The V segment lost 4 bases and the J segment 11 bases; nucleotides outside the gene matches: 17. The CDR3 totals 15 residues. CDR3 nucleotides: TGTGCCAGCAGCTCGCAGGCCGGGACAGCCTACGCGAAGTACTTC. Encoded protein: CASSSQAGTAYAKYF.

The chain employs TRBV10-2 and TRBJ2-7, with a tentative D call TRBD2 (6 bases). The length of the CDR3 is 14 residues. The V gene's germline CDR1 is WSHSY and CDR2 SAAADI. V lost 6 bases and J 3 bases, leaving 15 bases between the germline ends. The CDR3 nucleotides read TGCGCCAGCAGGCCGGAGGGGTTCCGCTACGAGCAGTACTTC. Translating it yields CASRPEGFRYEQYF.

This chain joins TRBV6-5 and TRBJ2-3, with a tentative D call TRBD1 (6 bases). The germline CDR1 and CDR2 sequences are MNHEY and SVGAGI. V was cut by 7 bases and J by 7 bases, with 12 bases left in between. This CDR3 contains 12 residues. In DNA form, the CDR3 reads TGTGCCAGCACCACAGGGATGAATACGCAGTATTTT. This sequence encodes CASTTGMNTQYF.

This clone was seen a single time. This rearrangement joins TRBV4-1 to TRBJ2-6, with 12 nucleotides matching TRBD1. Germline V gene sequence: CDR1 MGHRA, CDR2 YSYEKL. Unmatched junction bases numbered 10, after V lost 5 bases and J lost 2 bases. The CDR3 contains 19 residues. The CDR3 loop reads CASSIGAGTGGAGANVLTF. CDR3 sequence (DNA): TGCGCCAGCAGCATAGGGGCCGGGACAGGGGGCGCTGGGGCCAACGTCCTGACTTTC.

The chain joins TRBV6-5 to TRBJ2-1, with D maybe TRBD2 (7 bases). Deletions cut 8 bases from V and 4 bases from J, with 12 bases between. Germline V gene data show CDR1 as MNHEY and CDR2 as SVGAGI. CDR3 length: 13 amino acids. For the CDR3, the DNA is TGTGCCAGCGGGAGGGGGGTTTACAATGAGCAGTTCTTC. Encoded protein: CASGRGVYNEQFF.

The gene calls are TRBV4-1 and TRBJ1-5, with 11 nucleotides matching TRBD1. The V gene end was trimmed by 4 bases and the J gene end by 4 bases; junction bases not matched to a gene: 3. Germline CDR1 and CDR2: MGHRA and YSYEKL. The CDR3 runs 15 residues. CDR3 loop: CASSPGQGANQPQHF. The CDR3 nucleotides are TGCGCCAGCAGCCCCGGACAGGGGGCGAATCAGCCCCAGCATTTT.

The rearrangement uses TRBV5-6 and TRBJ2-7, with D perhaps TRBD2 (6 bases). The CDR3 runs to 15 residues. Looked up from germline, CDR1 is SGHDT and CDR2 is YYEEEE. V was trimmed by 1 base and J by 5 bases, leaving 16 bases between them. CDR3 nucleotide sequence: TGTGCCAGCAGCTTGTTCGGGGGACTGCGGGACGAGCAGTACTTC. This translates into CASSLFGGLRDEQYF.

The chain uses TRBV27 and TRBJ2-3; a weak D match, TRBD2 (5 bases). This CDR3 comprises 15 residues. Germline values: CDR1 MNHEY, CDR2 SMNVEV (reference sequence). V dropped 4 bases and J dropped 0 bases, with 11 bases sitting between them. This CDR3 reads CASSWSGASTDTQYF. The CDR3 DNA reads TGTGCCAGCAGTTGGAGCGGAGCTAGCACAGATACGCAGTATTTT.

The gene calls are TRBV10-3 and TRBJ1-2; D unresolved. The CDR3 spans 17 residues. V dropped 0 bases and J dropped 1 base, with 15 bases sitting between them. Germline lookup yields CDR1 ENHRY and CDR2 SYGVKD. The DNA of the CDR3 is TGTGCCATCAGTGAGTCTAAGGAGTTGACGAATAACTATGGCTACACCTTC. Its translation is CAISESKELTNNYGYTF.

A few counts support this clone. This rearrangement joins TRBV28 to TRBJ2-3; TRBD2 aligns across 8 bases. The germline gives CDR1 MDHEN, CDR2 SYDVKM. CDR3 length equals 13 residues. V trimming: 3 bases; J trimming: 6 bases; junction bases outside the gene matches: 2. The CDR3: CASSLTGGDTQYF. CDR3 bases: TGTGCCAGCAGTTTGACGGGAGGGGATACGCAGTATTTT.

CDR3 region: CAWSPARTSESYEQYF. CDR3 DNA sequence: TGTGCCTGGAGTCCGGCCAGGACTAGCGAAAGCTACGAGCAGTACTTC. This chain links TRBV30 with TRBJ2-7; 9 bases map to TRBD2. The J segment lost 3 bases and the V segment lost 2 bases, leaving 11 bases of the junction unmatched. Germline V gives CDR1 GTSNPN, CDR2 SVGIG (reference sequence). The CDR3 contains 16 residues.

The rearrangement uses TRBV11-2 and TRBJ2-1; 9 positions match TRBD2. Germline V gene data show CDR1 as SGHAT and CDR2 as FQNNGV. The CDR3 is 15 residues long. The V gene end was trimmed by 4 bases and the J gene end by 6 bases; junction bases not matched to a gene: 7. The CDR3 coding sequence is TGTGCCAGCAGCTCAATAGCGGGGGCTCTCAATGAGCAGTTCTTC. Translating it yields CASSSIAGALNEQFF.

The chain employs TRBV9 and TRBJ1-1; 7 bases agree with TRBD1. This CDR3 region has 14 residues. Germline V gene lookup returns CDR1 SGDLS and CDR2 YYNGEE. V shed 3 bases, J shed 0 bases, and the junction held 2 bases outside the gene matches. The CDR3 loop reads CASSADRMNTEAFF. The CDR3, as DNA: TGTGCCAGCAGCGCGGACAGGATGAACACTGAAGCTTTCTTT.

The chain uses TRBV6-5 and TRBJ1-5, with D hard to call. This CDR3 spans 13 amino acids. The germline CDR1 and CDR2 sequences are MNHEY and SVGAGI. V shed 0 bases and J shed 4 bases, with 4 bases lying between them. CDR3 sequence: CASSYSHNQPQHF. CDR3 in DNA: TGTGCCAGCAGTTACTCCCATAATCAGCCCCAGCATTTT.

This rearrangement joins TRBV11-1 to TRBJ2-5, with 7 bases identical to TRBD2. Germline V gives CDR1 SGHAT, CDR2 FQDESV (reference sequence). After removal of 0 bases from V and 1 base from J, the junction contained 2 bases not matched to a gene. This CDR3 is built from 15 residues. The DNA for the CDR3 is TGTGCCAGCAGCTTAGCGACGGGGGGCCAAGAGACCCAGTACTTC. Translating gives CASSLATGGQETQYF.

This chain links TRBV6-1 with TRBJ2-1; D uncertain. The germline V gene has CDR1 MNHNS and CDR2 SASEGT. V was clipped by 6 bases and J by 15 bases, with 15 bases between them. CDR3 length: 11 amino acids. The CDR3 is CASSAETIRFF. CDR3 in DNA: TGTGCCAGCAGCGCCGAAACAATTCGGTTCTTC.

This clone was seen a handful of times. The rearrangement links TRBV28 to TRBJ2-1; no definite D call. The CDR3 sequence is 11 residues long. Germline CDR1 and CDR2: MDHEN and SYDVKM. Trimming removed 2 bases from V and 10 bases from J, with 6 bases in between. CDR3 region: CASSLHVEQFF. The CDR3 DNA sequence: TGTGCCAGCAGTTTACATGTGGAGCAGTTCTTC.

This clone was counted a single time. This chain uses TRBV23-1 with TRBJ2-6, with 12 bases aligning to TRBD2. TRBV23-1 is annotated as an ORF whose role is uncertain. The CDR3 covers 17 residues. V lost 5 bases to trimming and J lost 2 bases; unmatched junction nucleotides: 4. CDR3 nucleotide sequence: TGCGCCAGCAGTACCCGACTAGCGGGGGCTGGGGCCAACGTCCTGACTTTC. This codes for CASSTRLAGAGANVLTF.